One and the same sample provided the 21 T cell receptor beta chains below, sequenced in a study of cytomegalovirus exposure and HLA in healthy donors. PCR amplification relied on 60 Vbeta primers (plus 13 Jbeta primers). The table came from immunoSEQ multiplex PCR; TCRdb's copy has only in-frame clones and leaves some out. The table includes 120,000 or so clones, roughly 14% detected once. Sequencing was performed on PBMCs. These receptors all stem from a young woman in good health and CMV-seronegative.

In its sample, this clone was seen a few times. This chain joins TRBV13 and TRBJ2-3; no reliable D call. V shed 4 bases and J shed 2 bases, with 7 bases lying between them. The CDR3 loop spans 13 amino acids. The V gene's germline CDR1 is PRHDT and CDR2 FYEKMQ (reference sequence). The CDR3 protein is CASSYDTTDTQYF. The CDR3 DNA follows: TGTGCCAGCAGCTACGACACCACAGATACGCAGTATTTT.

This chain joins TRBV4-1 and TRBJ1-2; tentatively, D is TRBD1 (6 bases). Trimming took 4 bases from V and 4 from J, leaving 16 bases between them. This CDR3 spans 15 amino acids. Per the germline V gene, CDR1 is MGHRA and CDR2 is YSYEKL. As DNA, the CDR3 is TGCGCCAGCAGCCTCCAGACAGGAGAGGTCTATGGCTACACCTTC. This translates into CASSLQTGEVYGYTF.

This clone was seen a handful of times. The chain is built from TRBV6-5 and TRBJ2-5; 7 bases are shared with TRBD2. Trimming removed 5 bases from V and 7 bases from J; junction bases left unmatched: 7. Germline V gives CDR1 MNHEY, CDR2 SVGAGI. This CDR3 has 13 amino acids. The CDR3 DNA follows: TGTGCCAGCAGTCCTGATTGGGAGGGGACCCAGTACTTC. It translates to CASSPDWEGTQYF.

This clone was detected only a few times. CDR3 DNA: TGCGCCAGCAGCTTGGCTAACAGCAATGAGCAGTTCTTC. Amino acid sequence: CASSLANSNEQFF. The chain has TRBV5-1 and TRBJ2-1; D is uncertain. Trimming cost V 0 bases and J 6 bases, with 7 bases left between them. Germline values: CDR1 SGHRS, CDR2 YFSETQ. The CDR3 covers 13 residues.

This clone was counted once. The chain carries TRBV30 and TRBJ1-6; the D gene is possibly TRBD1 (6 bases). The CDR3 loop spans 15 amino acids. In germline, CDR1 is GTSNPN, CDR2 SVGIG (reference sequence). V was shortened by 3 bases and J by 0 bases, with 9 bases between the two germline ends. The CDR3 reads CAWRQGISYNSPLHF. The CDR3 DNA reads as TGTGCCTGGAGACAGGGAATCTCCTATAATTCACCCCTCCACTTT.

This clone turned up a few times. CDR3 sequence reads: CASSSDRGWTEAFF. CDR3 DNA: TGTGCCAGCAGTTCTGACAGGGGATGGACTGAAGCTTTCTTT. The chain joins TRBV28 to TRBJ1-1, with 8 positions matching TRBD1. The CDR3 totals 14 residues. Germline V gene lookup returns CDR1 MDHEN and CDR2 SYDVKM. V dropped 4 bases and J dropped 5; count of bases not matched to a gene: 6.

This chain joins TRBV10-3 and TRBJ1-1; 8 bases are a match to TRBD1. V shed 0 bases and J 5 bases; nucleotides not matched to a gene: 17. The CDR3 totals 19 residues. CDR1 and CDR2 (germline): ENHRY, SYGVKD. CDR3: CAISESGRTGWKGGTEAFF. CDR3 coding DNA: TGTGCCATCAGTGAGTCCGGTCGGACAGGGTGGAAAGGAGGAACTGAAGCTTTCTTT.

J is TRBJ2-3 and V is TRBV18, with a weak D call TRBD1 (6 bases). The CDR3 length is 16 residues. CDR1 and CDR2 (germline): KGHSH, LQKENI. The V end lost 5 bases, the J end lost 0 bases, and 15 bases lay between the germline ends. The DNA of the CDR3 is TGTGCCAGCTCAGCCGTTTGGGACACCAGCACAGATACGCAGTATTTT. Translation: CASSAVWDTSTDTQYF. Using reference TRBV18 and TRBJ2-3 for the parts outside the CDR3, the full variable domain is NAGVMQNPRHLVRRRGQEARLRCSPMKGHSHVYWYRQLPEEGLKFMVYLQKENIIDESGMPKERFSAEFPKEGPSILRIQQVVRGDSAAYFCASSAVWDTSTDTQYFGPGTRLTVL.

This clone is medium-sized by share. V is TRBV6-4 and J is TRBJ2-2; perhaps TRBD1 as D (6 bases). The CDR3 sequence is 13 residues long. In germline, CDR1 is MRHNA, CDR2 SNTAGT. With 8 bases removed from V and 4 bases from J, the gap between germline ends came to 11 bases. The DNA for the CDR3 is TGTGCCAGCGCTCAGGGGTCCACCGGGGAGCTGTTTTTT. This codes for CASAQGSTGELFF.

The sample holds a few counts of this clone. V gene TRBV4-2 combines with J gene TRBJ2-1; D perhaps matches TRBD2 (6 bases). This CDR3 has 16 residues. Germline V gene sequence: CDR1 LGHNA, CDR2 YNFKEQ. The V and J ends lost 0 bases and 15 bases respectively, with 24 bases between them. DNA for the CDR3: TGTGCCAGCAGCCAAGATTCGCCCCAGGTCCGCCCGGAGGGGTTCTTC. Translated, it gives CASSQDSPQVRPEGFF.

The chain uses TRBV19 and TRBJ1-2; 8 positions agree with TRBD1. V lost 5 bases to trimming and J lost 5 bases; unmatched junction nucleotides: 10. The germline gives CDR1 LNHDA, CDR2 SQIVND (reference sequence). This CDR3 contains 15 residues. The CDR3 DNA reads TGTGCCAGTAGTCAACGACAGGGGCTTATGTATGGCTACACCTTC. Protein product: CASSQRQGLMYGYTF.

This clone has a count of ten or more. J is TRBJ2-2 and V is TRBV4-1; weak D call: TRBD1 (6 bases). Germline V lookup: CDR1 MGHRA, CDR2 YSYEKL. CDR3 size: 16 residues. The germline V and J ends were trimmed by 0 bases and 4 bases, with 12 bases remaining between them. As DNA, the CDR3 is TGCGCCAGCAGCCAAGATCTGGCCAGGGGCACCGGGGAGCTGTTTTTT. Encoded protein: CASSQDLARGTGELFF.

This chain uses TRBV27 with TRBJ2-7; D is perhaps TRBD2 (6 bases). The CDR3 has 13 amino acids. The germline CDR1 and CDR2 sequences are MNHEY and SMNVEV (reference sequence). V was cut by 3 bases and J by 9 bases, with 15 bases left in between. The CDR3 spells CASSFGVEGGQYF. CDR3 DNA: TGTGCCAGCAGTTTTGGTGTCGAGGGAGGGCAGTACTTC.

This clone was detected only a few times. V and J are TRBV27 and TRBJ1-1, with D maybe TRBD1 (5 bases). Germline loops: CDR1 MNHEY, CDR2 SMNVEV (reference sequence). V lost 11 bases to trimming and J lost 4 bases, with 17 bases between them. There are 13 residues in the CDR3. CDR3 amino acids: CAAPTVEGTEAFF. The CDR3 region has the DNA TGTGCCGCCCCGACAGTGGAGGGCACTGAAGCTTTCTTT.

The gene calls are TRBV28 and TRBJ1-2; no clear D. The CDR3 is made up of 12 amino acids. Trimming removed 2 bases from V and 5 bases from J, with 6 bases in between. The germline gives CDR1 MDHEN, CDR2 SYDVKM. The CDR3 region has the DNA TGTGCCAGCAGTTTACAACATTATGGCTACACCTTC. Its translation is CASSLQHYGYTF.

This clone was counted between two and nine times. The V call is TRBV29-1, the J call TRBJ2-7; 9 nucleotides align to TRBD1. There are 14 residues in the CDR3. V was clipped by 6 bases and J by 2 bases; unmatched bases: 8. The germline V gene has CDR1 SQVTM and CDR2 ANQGSEA. CDR3 sequence: CSVGGQGGTYEQYF. The CDR3 DNA reads TGCAGCGTGGGGGGACAGGGAGGCACCTACGAGCAGTACTTC.

The chain combines TRBV18 with TRBJ2-7, with TRBD1 as a possible D gene (5 bases). Deletions cut 2 bases from V and 9 bases from J, with 14 bases between. Germline V gene sequence: CDR1 KGHSH, CDR2 LQKENI. The CDR3 sequence is 13 residues long. CDR3 residues: CASSPADGQGQYF. CDR3 DNA: TGTGCCAGCTCACCAGCAGATGGACAAGGGCAGTACTTC.

The V and J genes are TRBV5-1 and TRBJ1-2; D gene ambiguous. Trimming took 4 bases from V and 4 from J, leaving 14 bases between them. Germline V lookup: CDR1 SGHRS, CDR2 YFSETQ. There are 14 residues in the CDR3. CDR3 protein: CASSPAVGAYGYTF. CDR3 nucleotides: TGCGCCAGCAGCCCCGCTGTGGGAGCCTATGGCTACACCTTC. Using reference TRBV5-1 and TRBJ1-2 for the parts outside the CDR3, the full variable domain is KAGVTQTPRYLIKTRGQQVTLSCSPISGHRSVSWYQQTPGQGLQFLFEYFSETQRNKGNFPGRFSGRQFSNSRSEMNVSTLELGDSALYLCASSPAVGAYGYTFGSGTRLTVV.

This chain links TRBV10-3 with TRBJ1-1, with TRBD1 identical over 8 bases. Unmatched junction bases numbered 9, after V lost 2 bases and J lost 4 bases. Germline CDR1 is ENHRY and CDR2 is SYGVKD. There are 16 residues in the CDR3. CDR3 DNA sequence: TGTGCCATCAGTGAGGGACAGGGTAGAGCGGGCACTGAAGCTTTCTTT. It is translated as CAISEGQGRAGTEAFF.

Remarks on this clone: The sample contains more than one DNA sequence encoding this CDR3. This chain joins TRBV30 and TRBJ2-2; possibly TRBD2 for D (6 bases). Germline V gene lookup returns CDR1 GTSNPN and CDR2 SVGIG (reference sequence). The V and J ends lost 4 bases and 4 bases respectively, with 7 bases between them. This CDR3 spans 12 amino acids. DNA of the CDR3: TGTGCCTGGATGGGAGGCACCGGGGAGCTGTTTTTT. Translating gives CAWMGGTGELFF.

V gene TRBV9 combines with J gene TRBJ2-3; 7 bases match TRBD1. The CDR3 extends over 14 amino acids. Germline CDR1 reads SGDLS; CDR2 reads YYNGEE. The V and J ends lost 6 bases and 1 base, in that order; junction bases with no gene match: 5. This CDR3 reads CASNPGQGTDTQYF. The CDR3 DNA is TGTGCCAGCAACCCCGGACAGGGCACAGATACGCAGTATTTT.